A single sample is the source of the 29 T cell receptor beta chains below, sequenced in a study of cytomegalovirus exposure and HLA in healthy donors. The PCR used 60 Vbeta and 13 Jbeta primers. Clones were read by immunoSEQ multiplex PCR, and TCRdb kept only the in-frame ones, dropping some. The sample holds nearly 110,000 clones, approximately 79% seen once. Sequencing was performed on PBMCs. Receptor source: a woman aged 40 to 55 in good health and CMV-seropositive.

A few counts support this clone. The chain has TRBV7-2 and TRBJ1-2, with a tentative D call TRBD1 (6 bases). CDR3 length equals 14 residues. V gave up 11 bases and J gave up 2 bases, with 18 bases separating them. Germline values: CDR1 SGHTA, CDR2 FQGNSA. The CDR3 spells CAGGALHPNYGYTF. The CDR3 nucleotides read TGTGCCGGGGGGGCCCTGCACCCCAACTATGGCTACACCTTC.

In this sample, this clone turned up a few times. The chain uses TRBV6-4 and TRBJ2-3; TRBD2 matches at 10 bases. Germline CDR1 is MRHNA and CDR2 is SNTAGT. V shed 3 bases and J 4 bases; nucleotides not matched to a gene: 4. The CDR3 has 15 residues. The CDR3 DNA is TGTGCCAGCAGTGAAAGCGGGGGGGCCGCAGATACGCAGTATTTT. Translating it yields CASSESGGAADTQYF.

In DNA, the CDR3 is TGCGCCAGCAGCTTGGCGGTGGGGGGCACTGAAGCTTTCTTT. Amino acids: CASSLAVGGTEAFF. The gene calls are TRBV5-1 and TRBJ1-1; D perhaps matches TRBD1 (5 bases). CDR1 and CDR2 from the germline V gene are SGHRS and YFSETQ. V lost 0 bases to trimming and J lost 4 bases, with 10 bases between them. The CDR3 contains 14 residues.

The J gene is TRBJ1-2, the V gene TRBV4-3, with D unclear. CDR1 and CDR2 from the germline V gene are LGHNA and YSLEER. The CDR3 has 15 residues. Trimming cost V 4 bases and J 2 bases, with 14 bases left between them. CDR3 residues: CASSRALGLNYGYTF. The CDR3 nucleotides are TGCGCCAGCAGCCGCGCCCTCGGACTGAACTATGGCTACACCTTC.

The chain recombines TRBV12-5 with TRBJ2-6; D unresolved. Germline CDR1 is LGHNT and CDR2 is FRNRAP. V dropped 6 bases and J dropped 0 bases, with 3 bases sitting between them. This CDR3 region has 13 residues. CDR3 nucleotides: TGTGCTAGTGGCAACTCTGGGGCCAACGTCCTGACTTTC. It codes for CASGNSGANVLTF.

The chain uses TRBV28 and TRBJ1-4; 7 positions agree with TRBD1. The CDR3 length is 12 residues. The junction had 8 bases not matched to a gene; V was cut back by 3 bases and J by 16 bases. Germline loops: CDR1 MDHEN, CDR2 SYDVKM. The CDR3 protein is CASSFRDRAWFF. CDR3 nucleotides: TGTGCCAGCAGTTTCCGGGACAGAGCGTGGTTTTTT.

V gene TRBV7-3 combines with J gene TRBJ1-6; no reliable D call. Germline lookup yields CDR1 SGHTA and CDR2 FQGTGA. The CDR3 loop spans 14 amino acids. Trimming cost V 5 bases and J 10 bases, with 15 bases left between them. The CDR3 bases are TGTGCCAGCAGCCTAGGTGACGTAGGATCACCCCTCCACTTT. Translation: CASSLGDVGSPLHF.

The rearrangement joins TRBV29-1 to TRBJ1-2, with a tentative D call TRBD1 (5 bases). V shed 4 bases and J shed 9 bases, with 12 bases lying between them. The CDR3 runs to 11 residues. Germline lookup yields CDR1 SQVTM and CDR2 ANQGSEA. For the CDR3, the DNA is TGCAGCGTTGCCGCGGACACTAGCTACACCTTC. This encodes CSVAADTSYTF.

This rearrangement joins TRBV29-1 to TRBJ2-6, with a tentative D call TRBD1 (5 bases). Looked up from germline, CDR1 is SQVTM and CDR2 is ANQGSEA. V was clipped by 8 bases and J by 0 bases, with 14 bases between them. The CDR3 spans 15 residues. This CDR3 is CSIGRVDSGANVLTF. CDR3 bases: TGCAGCATTGGCAGGGTTGACTCTGGGGCCAACGTCCTGACTTTC. Using reference TRBV29-1 and TRBJ2-6 for the parts outside the CDR3, the full variable domain is SAVISQKPSRDICQRGTSLTIQCQVDSQVTMMFWYRQQPGQSLTLIATANQGSEATYESGFVIDKFPISRPNLTFSTLTVSNMSPEDSSIYLCSIGRVDSGANVLTFGAGSRLTVL.

The chain links TRBV7-2 to TRBJ1-2; D is undetermined. CDR1 is SGHTA and CDR2 is FQGNSA in the germline V gene. The germline V and J ends were trimmed by 5 bases and 7 bases, with 11 bases remaining between them. The CDR3 covers 12 residues. The CDR3 loop reads CASSPGEGGYTF. CDR3 in DNA: TGTGCCAGCAGCCCAGGAGAGGGTGGCTACACCTTC.

This clone was seen a single time. The J gene is TRBJ2-7, the V gene TRBV11-2; 8 positions match TRBD2. V shed 8 bases, J shed 2 bases, and the junction held 8 bases outside the gene matches. The CDR3 totals 14 residues. CDR1 and CDR2 (germline): SGHAT, FQNNGV. The CDR3 DNA reads TGTGCCAGCCCTGGGGCGGGGGGACCCTACGAGCAGTACTTC. Translation: CASPGAGGPYEQYF.

The chain recombines TRBV25-1 with TRBJ1-6; 11 nucleotides align to TRBD1. After removal of 5 bases from V and 9 bases from J, the junction contained 6 bases not matched to a gene. Germline lookup yields CDR1 MGHDK and CDR2 SYGVNS. This CDR3 has 15 amino acids. The CDR3 here is CASSYGQGAGSPLHF. In DNA, the CDR3 is TGTGCCAGCAGTTACGGACAGGGGGCCGGTTCACCCCTCCACTTT.

This chain joins TRBV7-3 and TRBJ1-1, with D uncertain. This CDR3 spans 15 amino acids. Deletions cut 1 base from V and 4 bases from J, with 13 bases between. Germline CDR1 reads SGHTA; CDR2 reads FQGTGA. The CDR3 loop reads CASSLNSAGLTEAFF. CDR3 sequence (DNA): TGTGCCAGCAGCTTAAATTCAGCCGGACTCACTGAAGCTTTCTTT.

This clone has just one count. V usage is TRBV7-9 and J usage is TRBJ1-4, with a weak D call TRBD1 (6 bases). Germline CDR1 SEHNR, CDR2 FQNEAQ (reference sequence). CDR3 size: 13 residues. V lost 0 bases and J lost 7, with 6 bases in between. CDR3: CASSLAGAEKLFF. The DNA of the CDR3 is TGTGCCAGCAGCTTAGCGGGGGCTGAAAAACTGTTTTTT.

J is TRBJ2-3 and V is TRBV4-3; D is ambiguous. The germline CDR1 and CDR2 sequences are LGHNA and YSLEER. This CDR3 spans 15 amino acids. Trimming stripped 0 bases from V and 1 base from J, with 8 bases between. CDR3 protein: CASSQERPGTDTQYF. The CDR3 bases are TGCGCCAGCAGCCAAGAGAGGCCAGGCACAGATACGCAGTATTTT.

The chain recombines TRBV6-1 with TRBJ1-5; D might be TRBD1 (5 bases). V was clipped by 2 bases and J by 7 bases, with 9 bases between them. The CDR3 covers 13 residues. Germline V gene sequence: CDR1 MNHNS, CDR2 SASEGT. CDR3 nucleotide sequence: TGTGCCAGCAGTGAAATGGGGGGACAGCCCCAGCATTTT. Translating it yields CASSEMGGQPQHF.

The V gene is TRBV7-9, the J gene TRBJ1-1; TRBD1 aligns across 7 bases. The J segment lost 9 bases and the V segment lost 3 bases, leaving 13 bases of the junction unmatched. This CDR3 has 15 residues. Germline lookup yields CDR1 SEHNR and CDR2 FQNEAQ (reference sequence). The CDR3 loop is CASSLDTGALIQAFF. The CDR3 DNA sequence: TGTGCCAGCAGCTTGGATACAGGGGCTCTGATTCAAGCTTTCTTT.

The chain employs TRBV5-1 and TRBJ1-1; D perhaps matches TRBD1 (5 bases). There are 15 residues in the CDR3. V lost 3 bases and J 2 bases, leaving 14 bases between the germline ends. Germline V gene data show CDR1 as SGHRS and CDR2 as YFSETQ. The CDR3 region is CASSSGGGFNTEAFF. The CDR3 nucleotides read TGCGCCAGCAGCTCTGGCGGGGGATTCAACACTGAAGCTTTCTTT. The full variable domain, in which reference TRBV5-1 and TRBJ1-1 provide the parts outside the CDR3, is KAGVTQTPRYLIKTRGQQVTLSCSPISGHRSVSWYQQTPGQGLQFLFEYFSETQRNKGNFPGRFSGRQFSNSRSEMNVSTLELGDSALYLCASSSGGGFNTEAFFGQGTRLTVV.

Only a few counts were recorded for this clone. The chain recombines TRBV30 with TRBJ2-7, with D tentatively TRBD1 (7 bases). Germline V gene lookup returns CDR1 GTSNPN and CDR2 SVGIG (reference sequence). This CDR3 has 16 residues. V was trimmed by 0 bases and J by 5 bases, leaving 20 bases between them. The CDR3 loop reads CAWSVSRKGRGDEQYF. DNA for the CDR3: TGTGCCTGGAGTGTATCTCGTAAGGGCAGGGGGGACGAGCAGTACTTC. Based on the CDR3 plus reference TRBV30 and TRBJ2-7, the full variable domain is SQTIHQWPATLVQPVGSPLSLECTVEGTSNPNLYWYRQAAGRGLQLLFYSVGIGQISSEVPQNLSASRPQDRQFILSSKKLLLSDSGFYLCAWSVSRKGRGDEQYFGPGTRLTVT.

This clone was observed once. This chain links TRBV5-1 with TRBJ2-5, with 11 bases lining up with TRBD1. Per the germline V gene, CDR1 is SGHRS and CDR2 is YFSETQ. The V and J ends lost 4 bases and 4 bases, in that order; junction bases with no gene match: 12. The CDR3 extends over 17 amino acids. The CDR3 reads CASSPNPGTGGRETQYF. The CDR3 bases are TGCGCCAGCAGCCCTAACCCCGGGACAGGGGGGAGAGAGACCCAGTACTTC.

This chain uses TRBV11-2 with TRBJ2-3; weak D call: TRBD1 (6 bases). Looked up from germline, CDR1 is SGHAT and CDR2 is FQNNGV. V lost 3 bases and J 2 bases, leaving 21 bases between the germline ends. This CDR3 spans 18 amino acids. This chain's CDR3 is CASSLVPPTGISTDTQYF. CDR3 nucleotides: TGTGCCAGCAGCTTGGTTCCCCCGACAGGAATTTCCACAGATACGCAGTATTTT.

This clone appeared a few times. The chain combines TRBV7-8 with TRBJ2-7; D uncertain. CDR3 length equals 15 residues. Deletions cut 4 bases from V and 5 bases from J, with 18 bases between. CDR1 is SGHVS, CDR2 FQNEAQ, per germline. The CDR3 reads CASSSSLGRVDEQYF. The CDR3 DNA sequence: TGTGCCAGCAGCTCCTCTCTTGGTCGGGTTGACGAGCAGTACTTC.

The table lists this clone with a few counts. This rearrangement joins TRBV5-4 to TRBJ1-2, with D tentatively TRBD1 (5 bases). This CDR3 is built from 12 residues. Trimming stripped 4 bases from V and 8 bases from J, with 12 bases between. Germline lookup yields CDR1 SGHNT and CDR2 YYREEE (reference sequence). CDR3 residues: CASSPWGDGYTF. CDR3 bases: TGTGCCAGCAGCCCCTGGGGGGACGGCTACACCTTC.

The V call is TRBV20-1, the J call TRBJ1-2, with 7 bases matching TRBD1. Germline V gene sequence: CDR1 DFQATT, CDR2 SNEGSKA (reference sequence). The V gene end was trimmed by 4 bases and the J gene end by 7 bases; junction bases not matched to a gene: 3. The CDR3 has 11 residues. The CDR3, as DNA: TGCAGTGCTAACAGGGGCTCTGGCTACACCTTC. This sequence encodes CSANRGSGYTF.

This chain joins TRBV5-1 and TRBJ2-5; 7 nucleotides agree with TRBD2. CDR1 is SGHRS and CDR2 is YFSETQ in the germline V gene. Trimming removed 5 bases from V and 5 bases from J; junction bases left unmatched: 9. The CDR3 sequence is 14 residues long. CDR3: CASRVTSSGETQYF. The DNA of the CDR3 is TGCGCCAGCAGGGTAACTTCTAGCGGCGAGACCCAGTACTTC.

The rearrangement uses TRBV7-8 and TRBJ1-1; D gene uncertain. V lost 1 base, J lost 5 bases, and 14 bases lay in between. CDR1 is SGHVS and CDR2 is FQNEAQ in the germline V gene. This CDR3 contains 15 residues. The CDR3 DNA is TGTGCCAGCAGCTTAGTTATGGCCCCCAGGACTGAAGCTTTCTTT. Translation gives CASSLVMAPRTEAFF.

The chain is built from TRBV5-1 and TRBJ1-6; the match to TRBD1 covers 10 bases. This CDR3 comprises 14 residues. The V gene's germline CDR1 is SGHRS and CDR2 YFSETQ. Unmatched junction bases numbered 3, after V lost 6 bases and J lost 6 bases. CDR3 loop: CASTRDRGNSPLHF. CDR3 nucleotide sequence: TGCGCCAGCACTAGGGACAGGGGTAATTCACCCCTCCACTTT.

This clone was seen only a few times. This chain uses TRBV7-2 with TRBJ2-6, with D uncertain. The CDR3 length is 15 residues. Germline V gene sequence: CDR1 SGHTA, CDR2 FQGNSA. Trimming left V 2 bases short and J 2 bases short, with 7 bases between. CDR3 nucleotides: TGTGCCAGCAGCTTACGAGGAACTGGGGCCAACGTCCTGACTTTC. Residues: CASSLRGTGANVLTF.

V gene TRBV6-6 combines with J gene TRBJ1-1; D gene ambiguous. The CDR3 covers 14 residues. CDR1 is MNHNY and CDR2 is SVGAGI in the germline V gene (reference sequence). The germline V and J ends were trimmed by 2 bases and 6 bases, with 13 bases remaining between them. This CDR3 reads CASSYPVSAAEAFF. The CDR3 bases are TGTGCCAGCAGTTACCCTGTTAGTGCCGCTGAAGCTTTCTTT.